Reported below is one T cell receptor beta chain. Participant-reported clinical history was the basis for cohort assignment. Data came from immunoSEQ multiplex PCR; TCRdb stores just in-frame clones and leaves some out. The table lists tens of thousands of clones, 65% to 85% of them singletons, with 51% in the top ten. This CDR3 spans 17 amino acids. V lost 2 bases, J lost 7 bases, and 25 bases lay in between. The germline V gene has CDR1 SGHDT and CDR2 YYEEEE. These data belong to a study of blood T cell repertoires in COVID-19. The rearrangement links TRBV5-6 to TRBJ2-7; possibly TRBD2 for D (6 bases). Sequenced material: PBMCs or T cells enriched from blood (not recorded which). This receptor was identified in a woman aged 55-69 years who had been exposed to COVID-19. The chain's CDR3 is CASSLIPRAGRLKEQYF. Here the CDR3 DNA reads TGTGCCAGCAGCTTAATTCCACGAGCGGGTCGGTTAAAAGAGCAGTACTTC.